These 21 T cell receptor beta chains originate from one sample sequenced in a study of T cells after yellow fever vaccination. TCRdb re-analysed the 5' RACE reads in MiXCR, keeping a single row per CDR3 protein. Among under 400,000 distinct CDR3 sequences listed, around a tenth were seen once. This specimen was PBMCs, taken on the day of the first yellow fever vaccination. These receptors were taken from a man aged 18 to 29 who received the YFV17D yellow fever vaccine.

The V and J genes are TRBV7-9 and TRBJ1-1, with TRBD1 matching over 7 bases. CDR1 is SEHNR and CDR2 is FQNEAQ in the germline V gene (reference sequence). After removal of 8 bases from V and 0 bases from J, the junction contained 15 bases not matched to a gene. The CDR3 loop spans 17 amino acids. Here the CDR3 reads CASGTQGRRLMNTEAFF. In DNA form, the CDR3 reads TGTGCCAGCGGAACACAGGGGCGACGGCTCATGAACACTGAAGCTTTCTTT. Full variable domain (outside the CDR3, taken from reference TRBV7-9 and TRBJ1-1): DTGVSQNPRHKITKRGQNVTFRCDPISEHNRLYWYRQTLGQGPEFLTYFQNEAQLEKSRLLSDRFSAERPKGSFSTLEIQRTEQGDSAMYLCASGTQGRRLMNTEAFFGQGTRLTVV.

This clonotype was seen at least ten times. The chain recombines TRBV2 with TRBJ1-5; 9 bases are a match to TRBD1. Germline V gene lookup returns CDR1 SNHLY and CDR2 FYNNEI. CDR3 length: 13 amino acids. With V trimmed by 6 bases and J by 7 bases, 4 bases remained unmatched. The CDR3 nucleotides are TGTGCCAGCAGCACGGGACAGGGCCAGCCCCAGCATTTT. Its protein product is CASSTGQGQPQHF. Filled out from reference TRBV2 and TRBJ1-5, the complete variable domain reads EPEVTQTPSHQVTQMGQEVILRCVPISNHLYFYWYRQILGQKVEFLVSFYNNEISEKSEIFDDQFSVERPDGSNFTLKIRSTKLEDSAMYFCASSTGQGQPQHFGDGTRLSIL.

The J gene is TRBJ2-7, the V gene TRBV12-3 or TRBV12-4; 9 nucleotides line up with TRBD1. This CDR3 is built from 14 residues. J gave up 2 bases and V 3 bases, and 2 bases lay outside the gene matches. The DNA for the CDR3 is TGTGCCAGCAGTTTTGGGACAGGGCCCTACGAGCAGTACTTC. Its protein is CASSFGTGPYEQYF.

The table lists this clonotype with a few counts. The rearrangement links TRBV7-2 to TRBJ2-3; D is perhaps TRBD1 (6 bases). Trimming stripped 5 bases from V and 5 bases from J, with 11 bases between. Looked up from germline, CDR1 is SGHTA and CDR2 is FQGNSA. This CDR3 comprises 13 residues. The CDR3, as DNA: TGTGCCAGCAGCCAGGGGCTTCTAGATACGCAGTATTTT. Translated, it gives CASSQGLLDTQYF.

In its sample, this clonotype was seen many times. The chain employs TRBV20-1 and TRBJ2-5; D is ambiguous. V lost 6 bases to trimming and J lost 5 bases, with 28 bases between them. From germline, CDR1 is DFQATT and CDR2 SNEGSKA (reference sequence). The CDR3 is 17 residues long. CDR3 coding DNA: TGCAGTGCAGCGAGGCACCAGGTGACCAGGATGTTGGAGACCCAGTACTTC. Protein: CSAARHQVTRMLETQYF.

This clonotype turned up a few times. The CDR3 is CASSSGGGNYGYTF. The CDR3 coding sequence is TGTGCCAGCAGTTCGGGTGGAGGGAACTATGGCTACACCTTC. The V call is TRBV6-5, the J call TRBJ1-2; D gene unclear. The CDR3 is made up of 14 amino acids. Germline CDR1 MNHEY, CDR2 SVGAGI. The V end was cut by 4 bases, the J end by 2 bases, with 11 bases between.

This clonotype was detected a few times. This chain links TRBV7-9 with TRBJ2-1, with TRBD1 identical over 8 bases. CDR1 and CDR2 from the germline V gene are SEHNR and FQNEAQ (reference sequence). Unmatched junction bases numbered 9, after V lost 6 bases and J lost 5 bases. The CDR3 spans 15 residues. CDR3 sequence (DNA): TGTGCCAGCAGTTCAGGACAGGGAAGAAACAATGAGCAGTTCTTC. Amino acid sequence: CASSSGQGRNNEQFF.

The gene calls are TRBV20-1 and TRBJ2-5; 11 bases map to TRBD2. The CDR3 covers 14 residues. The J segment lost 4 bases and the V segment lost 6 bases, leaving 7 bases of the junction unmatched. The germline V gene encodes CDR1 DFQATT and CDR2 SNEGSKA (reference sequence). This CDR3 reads CSATRTSGPETQYF. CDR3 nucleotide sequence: TGCAGTGCCACGAGGACTAGCGGGCCAGAGACCCAGTACTTC.

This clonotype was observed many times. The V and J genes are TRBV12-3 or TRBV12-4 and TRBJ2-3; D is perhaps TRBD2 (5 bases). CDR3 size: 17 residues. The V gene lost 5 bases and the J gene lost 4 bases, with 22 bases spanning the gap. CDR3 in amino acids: CASSPWLAGEMSDTQYF. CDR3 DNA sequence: TGTGCCAGCAGTCCATGGCTCGCCGGGGAAATGTCAGATACGCAGTATTTT.

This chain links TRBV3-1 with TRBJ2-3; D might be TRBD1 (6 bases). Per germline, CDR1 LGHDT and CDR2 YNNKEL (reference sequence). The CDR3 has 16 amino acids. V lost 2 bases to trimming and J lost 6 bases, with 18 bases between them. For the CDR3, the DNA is TGTGCCAGCAGCCAACTCCGGGTAGGGGGAGCGGATACGCAGTATTTT. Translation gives CASSQLRVGGADTQYF.

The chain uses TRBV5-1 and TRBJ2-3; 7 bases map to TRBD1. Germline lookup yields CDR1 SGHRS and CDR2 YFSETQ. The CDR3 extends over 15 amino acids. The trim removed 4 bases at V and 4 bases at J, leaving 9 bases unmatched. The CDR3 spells CASSLQGIGSDTQYF. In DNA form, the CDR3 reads TGCGCCAGCAGCCTACAGGGGATAGGGTCAGATACGCAGTATTTT.

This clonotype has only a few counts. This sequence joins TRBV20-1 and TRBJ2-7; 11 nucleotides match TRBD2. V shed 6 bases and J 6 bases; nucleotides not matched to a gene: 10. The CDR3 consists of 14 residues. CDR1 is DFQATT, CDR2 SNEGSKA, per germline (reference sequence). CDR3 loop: CSAGNSGGAGEQYF. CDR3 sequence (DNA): TGCAGTGCCGGAAATAGCGGGGGGGCGGGCGAGCAGTACTTC.

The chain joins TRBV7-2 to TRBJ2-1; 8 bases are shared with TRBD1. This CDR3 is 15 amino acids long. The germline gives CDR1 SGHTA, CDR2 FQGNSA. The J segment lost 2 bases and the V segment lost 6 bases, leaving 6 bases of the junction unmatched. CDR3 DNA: TGTGCCAGCAGGCGTGACAGGGGAGCCTACAATGAGCAGTTCTTC. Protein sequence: CASRRDRGAYNEQFF.

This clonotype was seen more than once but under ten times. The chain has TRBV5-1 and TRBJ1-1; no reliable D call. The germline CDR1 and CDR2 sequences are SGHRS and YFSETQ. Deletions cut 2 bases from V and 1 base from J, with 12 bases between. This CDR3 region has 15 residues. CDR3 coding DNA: TGCGCCAGCAGCTTCGTCCATCGGAAGAACACTGAAGCTTTCTTT. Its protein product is CASSFVHRKNTEAFF.

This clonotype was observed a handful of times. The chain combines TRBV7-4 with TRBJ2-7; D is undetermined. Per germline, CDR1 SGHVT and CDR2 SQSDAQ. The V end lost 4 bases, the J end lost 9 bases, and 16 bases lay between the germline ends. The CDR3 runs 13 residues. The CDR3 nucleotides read TGTGCCAGCAGCTCGCCTCTATATGGTGGGCAGTACGTC. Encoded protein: CASSSPLYGGQYV.

CDR3 amino acids: CASSFGGDTEAFF. Here the CDR3 DNA reads TGTGCCAGCAGCTTCGGGGGGGACACTGAAGCTTTCTTT. The chain combines TRBV7-9 with TRBJ1-1, with D tentatively TRBD1 (5 bases). Germline CDR1 reads SEHNR; CDR2 reads FQNEAQ (reference sequence). V dropped 3 bases and J dropped 3 bases, with 8 bases sitting between them. The CDR3 is made up of 13 amino acids.

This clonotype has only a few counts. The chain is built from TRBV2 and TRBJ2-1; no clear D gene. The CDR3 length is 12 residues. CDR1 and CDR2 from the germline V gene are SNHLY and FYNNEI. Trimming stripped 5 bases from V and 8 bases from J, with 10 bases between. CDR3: CASSYRMDEQFF. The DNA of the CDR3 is TGTGCCAGCAGTTACCGGATGGATGAGCAGTTCTTC.

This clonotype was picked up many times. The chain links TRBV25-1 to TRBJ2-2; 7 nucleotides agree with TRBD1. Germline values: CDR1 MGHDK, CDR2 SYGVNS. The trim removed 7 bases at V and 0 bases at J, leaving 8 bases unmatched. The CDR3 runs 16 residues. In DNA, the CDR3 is TGTGCCAGCACGCTGGCCGGGACAGCGAACACCGGGGAGCTGTTTTTT. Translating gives CASTLAGTANTGELFF.

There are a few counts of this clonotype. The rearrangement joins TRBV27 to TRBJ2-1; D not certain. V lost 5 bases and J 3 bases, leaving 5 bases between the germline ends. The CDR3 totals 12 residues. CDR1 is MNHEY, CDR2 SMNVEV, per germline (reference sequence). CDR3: CASSLIYNEQFF. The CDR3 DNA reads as TGTGCCAGCAGTCTTATCTACAATGAGCAGTTCTTC.

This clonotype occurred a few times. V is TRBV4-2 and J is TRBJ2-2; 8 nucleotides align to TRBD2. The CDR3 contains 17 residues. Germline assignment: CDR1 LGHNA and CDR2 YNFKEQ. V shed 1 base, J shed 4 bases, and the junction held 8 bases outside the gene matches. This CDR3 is CASSQGDSGDTTGELFF. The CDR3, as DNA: TGTGCCAGCAGCCAAGGGGATAGCGGGGACACCACCGGGGAGCTGTTTTTT.

In DNA form, the CDR3 reads TGTGCCAGCAGCTTTGCCGCTTATCAGCCCCAGCATTTT. It specifies CASSFAAYQPQHF. V gene TRBV7-2 combines with J gene TRBJ1-5; no definite D call. V gave up 3 bases and J gave up 5 bases, with 8 bases separating them. The CDR3 covers 13 residues. From germline, CDR1 is SGHTA and CDR2 FQGNSA. Full variable domain (missing parts from reference TRBV7-2 and TRBJ1-5): GAGVSQSPSNKVTEKGKDVELRCDPISGHTALYWYRQSLGQGLEFLIYFQGNSAPDKSGLPSDRFSAERTGGSVSTLTIQRTQQEDSAVYLCASSFAAYQPQHFGDGTRLSIL.